A single TCR beta chain is shown here with its context. Its antigen is currently not known. Base qualities are not recorded, but no much larger clone differs from it by a single base. Library preparation was by the immunoSEQ multiplex PCR assay. For the multiplex PCR, a mixture combining 60 forward primers for TCR Vbeta segments and 13 reverse primers for TCR Jbeta segments was used. Amplification of the CDR3 region of rearranged TCR beta genes was performed with a multiplex PCR assay on genomic DNA. The Illumina HiSeq System was used to sequence the amplified TCR beta libraries as 87-base-pair reads. In the paper's pipeline: Across the roughly 670 repertoires, a later analysis counted 60 million to 90 million unique TCR beta chains, approximately 10 million of which were shared by at least two donors. To remove PCR and sequencing errors, raw reads were error-corrected and collapsed into unique sequences using a nearest-neighbor algorithm that merged closely related sequences. CDR3 sequences were aligned to IMGT reference sequences to assign V, D and J gene segments. For a sequence to be retained, a match of at least six nucleotides to both a V gene segment and a J gene segment was required. Rearrangements were called productive when the CDR3 lacked stop codons and stayed in frame with V and J; all others were non-productive. CDR3 was defined by IMGT convention, running from the second conserved V-encoded cysteine to the conserved J-encoded phenylalanine. In an earlier analysis of roughly 610 of the donors, sequences lacking an unambiguous match to a single V gene segment were excluded. In an earlier analysis of some 590 of the donors, V segments were called functional above 56.7% productive rearrangements and were called segregating when the between-donor standard deviation exceeded 5%. A statistical classification framework was developed to diagnose cytomegalovirus status using the catalog of TCR beta chain sequences. V and J gene assignment, in a later analysis, came from comparing TCR nucleotide sequences with IMGT/GENE-DB human TR gene sequences. The TCRdist pipeline was used in a later analysis to assign CDR3 sequences and most-parsimonious VDJ recombination scenarios. In a later analysis, each TCR beta chain was defined by its CDR3 amino acid sequence together with its V-gene family, and reads lacking a unique V-gene family were excluded. To address suspected cross-contamination and a sequencing artifact, a later analysis removed around 600 highly shared, low-generation-probability nucleotide sequences. A later analysis calculated a clonal expansion index for each public chain from normalized within-repertoire ranks of inferred template counts. In a later analysis, generation probabilities were computed using a VDJ recombination model fitted to out-of-frame rearrangements, and the results were checked against IGoR. Hypergeometric tests were used in a later analysis to score TCR-TCR, TCR-HLA and TCR-CMV co-occurrence, with a repertoire-size bias correction applied to the TCR pairs. A later analysis estimated false discovery rates by permuting HLA or CMV assignments 20 times. In a later analysis, co-occurring TCRs were grouped using DBSCAN, and TCRdist sequence similarity was added for clustering within HLA-allele-positive subsets. For co-occurrence clustering, repertoires with fewer than 30,000 or more than 120,000 public chains were excluded, along with about five repertoires with anomalous nucleotide sharing. TCRdb re-hosts the immuneACCESS table, in-frame sequences only. Its copies lack some clones; in the studies checked, an unresolved V gene accounts for under half of them, and the cause for the rest is not known. That table furnishes V, J and clone size, whereas the DNA furnished D and trimming. This sample holds 100,000 or so clones; around four fifths were observed only once. Approximately 7.5% of the sample is taken by the ten largest.

The sample originates from a study of cytomegalovirus exposure and HLA in healthy donors (dated by TCRdb to 2015 to 2018). Study-level background: An earlier analysis of roughly 500 of the donors reported around 280 Gb of sequence data and 117 million unique TCR beta sequences obtained from 180 million or so T cells. About 310 gigabases of sequencing data and 78 million or so unique TCR sequences were included in an early release covering 550 to 650 HLA-typed donors. Of the roughly 400 genotyped donors, approximately 82% fell in the genetic ancestry cluster associated with self-reported Caucasian donors. The study aimed to test whether cataloging public T cell receptors could reveal signatures of past pathogen exposure. Using immunosequencing, the study profiled T cell repertoires from 500 to 800 subjects and related those repertoires to cytomegalovirus serostatus. A separate validation cohort of over 95 different subjects was used in addition to the roughly 640-subject first cohort. To predict cytomegalovirus infection status, the study combined high-throughput TCR immunosequencing, statistical association of individual TCRs with disease status, and machine learning. To study patterns of TCR occurrence, a later analysis re-analyzed previously published TCR beta repertoires from 650 to 750 donors and added high-resolution HLA genotyping. Rather than drawing on any new phenotypic data, the later analysis identified candidate immune exposures from TCR beta sequences and the way those sequences occurred across donors. In an earlier analysis of over 550 of the donors, high-throughput TCR beta sequencing was used to judge whether each TCR beta V gene segment behaved as functional or pseudogenic. Donor age, sex, ethnicity and CMV serostatus were collected together with the repertoire data. In a later genetic analysis, genome-wide SNP genotypes for about 55% of the roughly 700 donors were used, and that subset was treated as a discovery cohort. Every repertoire in the discovery cohort had been generated on one and the same sequencing platform. HLA typing included class I and class II loci at four-digit resolution. Typing coverage varied by locus: roughly 629-640 donors for A, B, C, DRB1 and DQB1; 522 for DQA1; over 600 for DPA1; roughly 450 for DPB1. Roughly 5 DR-DQ haplotypes were handled as single units for association and clustering because linkage in the cohort was strong. On average, roughly 250,000 unique TCR beta nucleotide sequences were sequenced per donor among fewer than 500 genotyped donors of the cohort, with around 19% of those sequences being non-productive. Overall study outcomes, separate from this receptor: While some public TCRs were present in many individuals, most TCR sequences turned up only very rarely across donors. A further reported finding was that TCR beta sequences accurately predicted the HLA-A and HLA-B alleles for most subjects in the first cohort. Some IMGT-functional V segments, including TRBV6-2 and TRBV6-3, could not be distinguished by the 87-base-pair reads and were therefore excluded. According to a later analysis, most CMV-associated TCR beta chains appeared to be HLA-restricted, and the HLA associations seemed to be driven largely by CMV exposure. Cytomegalovirus status was reported to be diagnosed by the classifier with high specificity and sensitivity in both the original and validation cohorts. Several of the top co-occurrence clusters appeared to be linked to parvovirus B19, influenza, CMV and Epstein-Barr virus, according to a later analysis. In a later analysis, HLA-associated TCR beta chains showed more clonal expansion and lower generation probabilities than non-associated chains that were equally common. An association between a missense DCLRE1C variant and V-gene and J-gene trimming of TCR beta chains was found in a later genetic analysis and replicated in an independent cohort. A few of the identified cytomegalovirus-associated TCR beta chains were confirmed in vitro to be specific for cytomegalovirus antigens. In the study, approximately 150 TCR beta chains were listed as associated with cytomegalovirus. The authors suggested that the approach could potentially be extended to other disease states and immunological phenotypes. In a later analysis, TCR association rates were found to vary across HLA loci, with the most associated TCRs seen for DRB1 alleles and the fewest for HLA-C alleles. Specific HLA alleles were associated with 15,000 to 20,000 TCR beta sequences at a false discovery rate of 0.05 in a later analysis. Because counts were too low, more than 15 rarely observed V segments, including chromosome 9 orphons, were excluded from the earlier analysis of several hundred of the donors. This cohort had only TCR beta chains sequenced, and the lack of alpha or paired-chain data limited which features could be detected. For the cohort, immune exposure information was limited to CMV serostatus. Because HLA typing was missing for some donors at each locus, association tests included only the typed subset. Linkage disequilibrium might explain the correlated functional status among segregating V segments, but an unknown experimental factor could not be excluded. A cluster of highly shared sequence variants was judged likely to be a technical artifact of the sequencing pipeline. In a later genetic analysis, fewer N-insertions in productive TCRs were reported among donors in an Asian-associated ancestry cluster than the roughly 670-donor mean. Broadly in line with IMGT annotations, most TCR beta V segments showed up in productive rearrangements about 87% or about 30% of the time in an earlier analysis of some 590 of the donors. When HLA alleles, especially DR and DQ, strongly co-occurred, attributing TCR associations to individual alleles was difficult. Roughly uniform sequencing depth across donors was assumed in presence/absence analyses, although this assumption may not hold.

The CDR3, from cysteine to phenylalanine, totals 11 residues. The kept DNA is CDR3 alone, 33 bases in frame from the first base. The germline ends are 9 bases apart after V is trimmed by 6 bases and J by 9 bases. The germline V gene gives CDR1 as MNHNS and CDR2 as SASEGT. The cohort was made up of about 610 healthy bone marrow donors. All cohort members were sampled while nominally healthy, although unrecorded immune exposures were likely present. The donor was CMV seronegative and was included in the group of hundreds of seronegative cohort members. Each donor provided a peripheral blood sample, and peripheral blood mononuclear cells were used for TCR beta sequencing. The Qiagen DNeasy Blood Extraction Kit was used to extract genomic DNA from the blood cell samples.

The clonotype comes from a man aged 30-40 years in good health and CMV-seronegative. Sequencing input: PBMCs. This chain joins TRBV6-1 to TRBJ2-4; no confident D gene assignment can be made. The CDR3 in this case is CASSTVGIQYF. The nucleotide sequence reads TGTGCCAGCAGCACCGTCGGCATTCAGTACTTC.